What follows are 5 T cell receptor beta chains derived from one specimen sequenced in a study of T cells after yellow fever vaccination. TCRdb passed the 5' RACE reads through MiXCR, listing each CDR3 protein once. Of some 300,000 distinct CDR3 sequences in the sample, around 8.1% were seen once. The source material was PBMCs, sampled roughly 45 days after the first yellow fever vaccination. The receptors shown here come from a man younger than 35 who received the YFV17D yellow fever vaccine.

This clonotype appeared a few times. The V and J genes are TRBV5-4 and TRBJ2-1; 11 bases match TRBD2. The CDR3 is 15 residues long. Losses at the gene ends were 4 bases for V and 9 bases for J; bases not matched to a gene: 9. Germline CDR1 reads SGHNT; CDR2 reads YYREEE (reference sequence). This CDR3 is CASSLSGGAGFEQFF. In DNA form, the CDR3 reads TGTGCCAGCAGCCTTAGCGGGGGGGCTGGGTTTGAGCAGTTCTTC.

This clonotype has more than one count but fewer than ten. The gene calls are TRBV10-3 and TRBJ1-6; 10 bases fit TRBD1. The V gene's germline CDR1 is ENHRY and CDR2 SYGVKD. The CDR3 runs to 15 residues. Germline trimming cut 2 bases from V and 10 bases from J; bases unmatched to any gene: 5. In DNA, the CDR3 is TGTGCCATCAGTGAGAGAGGACAGGGGGGCTCACCCCTCCACTTT. Protein sequence: CAISERGQGGSPLHF.

This clonotype was counted between two and nine times. The rearrangement joins TRBV7-3 to TRBJ2-3, with unresolved D. The V and J ends lost 5 bases and 1 base respectively, with 7 bases between them. The CDR3 is 13 residues long. Per germline, CDR1 SGHTA and CDR2 FQGTGA. Here the CDR3 reads CASSGPGTDTQYF. Here the CDR3 DNA reads TGTGCCAGCAGCGGCCCCGGCACAGATACGCAGTATTTT.

This clonotype turned up a few times. The chain combines TRBV7-9 with TRBJ2-2; the D is unclear. Germline assignment: CDR1 SEHNR and CDR2 FQNEAQ (reference sequence). V shed 1 base and J shed 9 bases, with 21 bases lying between them. CDR3 size: 17 residues. The CDR3 loop reads CASSLEGISSQNRELFF. The CDR3 nucleotides read TGTGCCAGCAGCTTAGAAGGTATCTCGTCCCAAAACCGGGAGCTGTTTTTT. Filled out from reference TRBV7-9 and TRBJ2-2, the complete variable domain reads DTGVSQNPRHKITKRGQNVTFRCDPISEHNRLYWYRQTLGQGPEFLTYFQNEAQLEKSRLLSDRFSAERPKGSFSTLEIQRTEQGDSAMYLCASSLEGISSQNRELFFGEGSRLTVL.

This clonotype was observed a handful of times. J is TRBJ2-2 and V is TRBV7-2; the D is unclear. From germline, CDR1 is SGHTA and CDR2 FQGNSA. Trimming took 4 bases from V and 7 from J, leaving 13 bases between them. The length of the CDR3 is 14 residues. The CDR3 loop is CASSSITRRGELFF. DNA of the CDR3: TGTGCCAGCAGCTCGATTACCAGGCGCGGGGAGCTGTTTTTT. The full variable domain, completed using reference TRBV7-2 and TRBJ2-2, is GAGVSQSPSNKVTEKGKDVELRCDPISGHTALYWYRQSLGQGLEFLIYFQGNSAPDKSGLPSDRFSAERTGGSVSTLTIQRTQQEDSAVYLCASSSITRRGELFFGEGSRLTVL.